This TCR beta chain was documented in a study of cytomegalovirus exposure and HLA in healthy donors. The V segment lost 3 bases and the J segment 5 bases; nucleotides outside the gene matches: 4. The CDR3 totals 14 residues. Looked up from germline, CDR1 is MGHDK and CDR2 is SYGVNS. Points from the study as a whole: Cytomegalovirus association was listed for around 170 TCR beta chains. Usually a TCR sequence was rare, but some public TCRs were found in many donors.

The validation cohort, a group of some 120 subjects, included the donors and was separate from the roughly 600-subject first cohort. As concerns this clone: Its target is not known.

Using immunoSEQ multiplex PCR, the repertoire was profiled, and TCRdb retains in-frame clones only, with some absent. The table records 150,000 to 250,000 clones, 84% of them present only once. Sequencing input: PBMCs. The J gene is TRBJ2-5, the V gene TRBV25-1; TRBD1 matches at 9 bases. The source is a woman younger than 45 in good health and CMV-seropositive. The CDR3 bases are TGTGCCAGCAGTGAGACAGGGGGTACGGAGACCCAGTACTTC. Its translation is CASSETGGTETQYF.